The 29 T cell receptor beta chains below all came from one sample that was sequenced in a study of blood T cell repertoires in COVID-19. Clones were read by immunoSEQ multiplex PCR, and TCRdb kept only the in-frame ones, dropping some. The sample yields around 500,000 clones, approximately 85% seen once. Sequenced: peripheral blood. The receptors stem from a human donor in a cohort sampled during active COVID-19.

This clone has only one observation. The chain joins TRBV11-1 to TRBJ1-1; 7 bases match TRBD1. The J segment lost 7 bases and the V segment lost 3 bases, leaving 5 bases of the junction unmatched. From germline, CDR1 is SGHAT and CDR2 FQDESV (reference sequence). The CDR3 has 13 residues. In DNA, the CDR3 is TGTGCCAGCAGCTTGTCTCAGGGGGATGAAGCTTTCTTT. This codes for CASSLSQGDEAFF.

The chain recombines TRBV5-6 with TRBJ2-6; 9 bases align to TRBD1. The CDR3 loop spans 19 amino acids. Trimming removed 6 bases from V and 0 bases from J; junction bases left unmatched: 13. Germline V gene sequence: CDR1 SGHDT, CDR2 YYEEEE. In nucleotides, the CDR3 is TGTGCCAGCATACCCTTTGGACAGGGGCCCCGCTCTGGGGCCAACGTCCTGACTTTC. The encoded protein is CASIPFGQGPRSGANVLTF.

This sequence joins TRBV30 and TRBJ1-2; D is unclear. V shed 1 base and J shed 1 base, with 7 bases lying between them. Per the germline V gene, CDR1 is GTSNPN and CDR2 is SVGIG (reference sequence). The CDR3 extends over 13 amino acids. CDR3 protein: CAWSGHRNYGYTF. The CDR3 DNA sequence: TGTGCCTGGAGTGGACACCGTAACTATGGCTACACCTTC. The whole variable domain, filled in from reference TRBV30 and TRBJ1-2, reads SQTIHQWPATLVQPVGSPLSLECTVEGTSNPNLYWYRQAAGRGLQLLFYSVGIGQISSEVPQNLSASRPQDRQFILSSKKLLLSDSGFYLCAWSGHRNYGYTFGSGTRLTVV.

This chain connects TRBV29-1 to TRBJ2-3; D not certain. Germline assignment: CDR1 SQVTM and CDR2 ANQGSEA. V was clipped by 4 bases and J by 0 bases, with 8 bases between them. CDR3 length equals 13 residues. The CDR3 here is CSVALSSTDTQYF. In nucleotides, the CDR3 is TGCAGCGTTGCGCTGAGTAGCACAGATACGCAGTATTTT.

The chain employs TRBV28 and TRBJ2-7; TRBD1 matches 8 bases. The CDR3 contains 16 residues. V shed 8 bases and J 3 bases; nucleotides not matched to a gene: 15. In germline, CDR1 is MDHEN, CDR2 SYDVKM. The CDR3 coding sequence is TGTGCCAGCTACCCCCGTATGGACAGGGATTTCTACGAGCAGTACTTC. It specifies CASYPRMDRDFYEQYF.

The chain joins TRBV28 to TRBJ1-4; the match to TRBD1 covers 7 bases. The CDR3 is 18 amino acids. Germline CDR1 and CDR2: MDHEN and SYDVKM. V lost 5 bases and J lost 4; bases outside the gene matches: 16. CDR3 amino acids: CASSRFGQASSFNEKLFF. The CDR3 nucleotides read TGTGCCAGCAGTCGTTTCGGACAGGCGTCATCTTTTAATGAAAAACTGTTTTTT.

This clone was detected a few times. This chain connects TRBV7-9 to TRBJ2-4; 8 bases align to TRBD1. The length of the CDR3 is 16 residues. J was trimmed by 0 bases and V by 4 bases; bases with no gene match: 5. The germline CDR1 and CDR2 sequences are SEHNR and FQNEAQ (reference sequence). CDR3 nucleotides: TGTGCCAGCAGCTCGGGACAGGAGGTAGCCAAAAACATTCAGTACTTC. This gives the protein CASSSGQEVAKNIQYF.

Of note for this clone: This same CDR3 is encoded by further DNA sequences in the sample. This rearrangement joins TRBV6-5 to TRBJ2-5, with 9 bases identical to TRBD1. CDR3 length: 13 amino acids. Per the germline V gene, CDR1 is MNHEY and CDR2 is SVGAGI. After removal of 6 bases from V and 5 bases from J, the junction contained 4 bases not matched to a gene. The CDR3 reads CASRNRGRETQYF. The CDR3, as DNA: TGTGCCAGCAGAAACAGGGGGCGGGAGACCCAGTACTTC.

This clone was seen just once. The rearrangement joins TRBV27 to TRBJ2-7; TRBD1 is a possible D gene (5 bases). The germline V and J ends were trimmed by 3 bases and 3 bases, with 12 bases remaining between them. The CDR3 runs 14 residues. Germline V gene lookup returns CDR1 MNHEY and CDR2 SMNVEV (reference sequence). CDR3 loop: CASSLVQGNYEQYF. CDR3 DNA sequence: TGTGCCAGCAGTTTGGTCCAGGGTAACTACGAGCAGTACTTC.

The CDR3 sequence: CASSPPLANYGYTF. Written as DNA, the CDR3 is TGTGCCAGCAGCCCACCGCTAGCTAACTATGGCTACACCTTC. The chain employs TRBV7-6 and TRBJ1-2; unclear D gene. Trimming stripped 5 bases from V and 0 bases from J, with 10 bases between. The germline gives CDR1 SGHVS, CDR2 FNYEAQ. CDR3 size: 14 residues.

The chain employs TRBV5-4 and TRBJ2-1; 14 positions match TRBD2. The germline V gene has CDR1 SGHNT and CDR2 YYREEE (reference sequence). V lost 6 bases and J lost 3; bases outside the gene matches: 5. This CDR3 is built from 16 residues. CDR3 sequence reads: CASIAGTSGSYNEQFF. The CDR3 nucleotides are TGTGCCAGCATCGCCGGGACTAGCGGGAGCTACAATGAGCAGTTCTTC.

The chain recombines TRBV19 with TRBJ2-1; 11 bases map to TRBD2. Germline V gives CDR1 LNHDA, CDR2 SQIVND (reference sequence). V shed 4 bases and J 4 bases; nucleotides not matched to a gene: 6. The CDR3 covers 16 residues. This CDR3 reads CASSKLAGALYNEQFF. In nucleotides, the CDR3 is TGTGCCAGTAGTAAACTAGCGGGAGCCCTTTACAATGAGCAGTTCTTC.

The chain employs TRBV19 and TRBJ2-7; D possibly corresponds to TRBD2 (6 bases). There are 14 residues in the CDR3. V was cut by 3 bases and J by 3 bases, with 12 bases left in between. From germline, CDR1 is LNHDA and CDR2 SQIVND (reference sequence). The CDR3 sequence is CASSMGGLYYEQYF. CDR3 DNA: TGTGCCAGTAGTATGGGGGGACTCTACTACGAGCAGTACTTC.

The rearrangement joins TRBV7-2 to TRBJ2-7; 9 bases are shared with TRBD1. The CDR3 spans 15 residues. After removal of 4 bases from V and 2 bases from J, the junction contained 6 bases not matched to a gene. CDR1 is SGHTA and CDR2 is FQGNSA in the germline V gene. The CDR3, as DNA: TGTGCCAGCAGCTGGGACGGACAGGGGCCCTACGAGCAGTACTTC. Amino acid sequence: CASSWDGQGPYEQYF.

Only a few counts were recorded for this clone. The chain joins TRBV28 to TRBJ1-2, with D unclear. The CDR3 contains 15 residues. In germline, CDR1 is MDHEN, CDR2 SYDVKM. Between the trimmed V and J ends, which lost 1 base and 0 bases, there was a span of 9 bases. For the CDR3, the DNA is TGTGCCAGCAGTTTATCTGCGGGATCTAACTATGGCTACACCTTC. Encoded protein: CASSLSAGSNYGYTF.

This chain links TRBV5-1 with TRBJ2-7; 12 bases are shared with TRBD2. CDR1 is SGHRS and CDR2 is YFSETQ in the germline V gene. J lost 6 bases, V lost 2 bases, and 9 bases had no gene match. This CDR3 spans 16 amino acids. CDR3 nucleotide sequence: TGCGCCAGCAGCTTCGGGAGACTAGCGGGAGCTGTCGAGCAGTACTTC. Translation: CASSFGRLAGAVEQYF.

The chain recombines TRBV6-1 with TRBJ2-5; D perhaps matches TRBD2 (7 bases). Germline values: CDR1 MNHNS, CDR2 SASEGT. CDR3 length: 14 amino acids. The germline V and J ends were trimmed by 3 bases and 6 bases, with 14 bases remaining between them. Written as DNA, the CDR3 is TGTGCCAGCAGTGATGGGGGGGCCGTAAAGACCCAGTACTTC. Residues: CASSDGGAVKTQYF.

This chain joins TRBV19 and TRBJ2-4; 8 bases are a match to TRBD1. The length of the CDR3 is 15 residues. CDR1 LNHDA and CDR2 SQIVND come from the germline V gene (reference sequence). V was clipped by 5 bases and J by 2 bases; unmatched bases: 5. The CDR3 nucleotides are TGTGCCAGTAGTCCGGACAGGGTAACCAAAAACATTCAGTACTTC. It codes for CASSPDRVTKNIQYF.

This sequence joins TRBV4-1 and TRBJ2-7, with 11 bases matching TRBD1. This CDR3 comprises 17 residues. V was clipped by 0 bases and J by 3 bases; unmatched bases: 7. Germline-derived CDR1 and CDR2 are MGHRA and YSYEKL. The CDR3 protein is CASSQEDSGQGGYEQYF. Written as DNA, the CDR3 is TGCGCCAGCAGCCAAGAGGACTCGGGACAGGGGGGCTACGAGCAGTACTTC.

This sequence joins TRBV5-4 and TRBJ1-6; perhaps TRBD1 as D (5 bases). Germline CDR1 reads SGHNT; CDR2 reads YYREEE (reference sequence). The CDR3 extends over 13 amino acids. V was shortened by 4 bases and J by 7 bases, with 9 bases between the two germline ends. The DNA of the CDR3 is TGTGCCAGCAGCCTTGACAGCAATTCACCCCTCCACTTT. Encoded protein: CASSLDSNSPLHF.

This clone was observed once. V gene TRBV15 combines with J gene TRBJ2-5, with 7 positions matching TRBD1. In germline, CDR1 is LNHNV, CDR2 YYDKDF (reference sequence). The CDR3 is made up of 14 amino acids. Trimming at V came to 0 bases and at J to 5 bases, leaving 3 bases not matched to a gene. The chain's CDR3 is CATSRDTGVETQYF. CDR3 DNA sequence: TGTGCCACCAGCAGAGATACAGGGGTTGAGACCCAGTACTTC.

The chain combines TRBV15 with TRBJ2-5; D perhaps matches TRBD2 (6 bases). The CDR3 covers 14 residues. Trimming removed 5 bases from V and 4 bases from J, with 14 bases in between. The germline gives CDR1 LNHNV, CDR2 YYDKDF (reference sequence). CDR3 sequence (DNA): TGTGCCACCAGCCCTCCCGCGGGGAGAGAGACCCAGTACTTC. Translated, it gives CATSPPAGRETQYF.

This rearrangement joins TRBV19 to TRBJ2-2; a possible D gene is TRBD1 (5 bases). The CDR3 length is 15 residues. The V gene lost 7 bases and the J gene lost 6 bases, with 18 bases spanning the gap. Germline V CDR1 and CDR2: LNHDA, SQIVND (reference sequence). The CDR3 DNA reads TGTGCCAGTACCCCTGCCGACAGTGACTCCGGGGAGCTGTTTTTT. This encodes CASTPADSDSGELFF.

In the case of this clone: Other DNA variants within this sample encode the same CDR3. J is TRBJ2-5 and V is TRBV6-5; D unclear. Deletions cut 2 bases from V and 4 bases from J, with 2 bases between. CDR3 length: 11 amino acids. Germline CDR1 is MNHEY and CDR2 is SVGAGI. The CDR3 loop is CASSYLETQYF. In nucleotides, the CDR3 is TGTGCCAGCAGTTACCTAGAGACCCAGTACTTC.

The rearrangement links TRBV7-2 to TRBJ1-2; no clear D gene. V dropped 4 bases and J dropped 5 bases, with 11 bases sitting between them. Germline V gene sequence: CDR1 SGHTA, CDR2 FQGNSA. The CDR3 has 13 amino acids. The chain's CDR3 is CASSYGGLYGYTF. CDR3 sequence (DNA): TGTGCCAGCAGCTATGGCGGGCTGTATGGCTACACCTTC. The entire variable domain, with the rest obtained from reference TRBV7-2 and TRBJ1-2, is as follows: GAGVSQSPSNKVTEKGKDVELRCDPISGHTALYWYRQSLGQGLEFLIYFQGNSAPDKSGLPSDRFSAERTGGSVSTLTIQRTQQEDSAVYLCASSYGGLYGYTFGSGTRLTVV.

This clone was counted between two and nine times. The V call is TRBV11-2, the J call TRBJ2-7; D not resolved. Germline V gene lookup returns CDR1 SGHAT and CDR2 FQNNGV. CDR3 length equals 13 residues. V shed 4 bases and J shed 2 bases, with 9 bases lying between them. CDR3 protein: CASSWAATYEQYF. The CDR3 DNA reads TGTGCCAGCAGCTGGGCCGCGACCTACGAGCAGTACTTC.

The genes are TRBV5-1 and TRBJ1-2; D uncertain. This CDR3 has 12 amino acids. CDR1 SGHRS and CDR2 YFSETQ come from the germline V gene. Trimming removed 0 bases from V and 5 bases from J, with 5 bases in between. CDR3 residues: CASSLGQYGYTF. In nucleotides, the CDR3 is TGCGCCAGCAGCTTGGGGCAGTATGGCTACACCTTC.

The CDR3 coding sequence is TGTGCCAGCAGCTTGGGGACAGGGTCCATTTACGAGCAGTACTTC. It codes for CASSLGTGSIYEQYF. This sequence joins TRBV11-3 and TRBJ2-7, with 9 bases fitting TRBD1. The CDR3 runs 15 residues. Trimming at V came to 3 bases and at J to 4 bases, leaving 7 bases not matched to a gene. The germline V gene has CDR1 SGHNT and CDR2 YENEEA.

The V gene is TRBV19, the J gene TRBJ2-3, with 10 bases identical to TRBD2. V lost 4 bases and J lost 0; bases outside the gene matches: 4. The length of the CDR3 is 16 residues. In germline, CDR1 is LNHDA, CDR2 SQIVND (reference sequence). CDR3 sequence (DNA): TGTGCCAGTAGTACGGGACTAGCGCCTAGCACAGATACGCAGTATTTT. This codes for CASSTGLAPSTDTQYF.